Presented here are 22 T cell receptor beta chains from one specimen sequenced in a study of blood T cells in healthy people across ages. A sample-barcoded 5' primer and a J-beta primer mix were used in a second PCR of about 7 to 11 cycles. In TCRdb, the 5' RACE reads were re-called with MiXCR into one record per CDR3 protein. The sample yields roughly 1.4 million distinct CDR3 sequences, approximately 63% seen once. Sequencing was done on a sample of blood. The origin of the receptors is a man aged 18 to 29 in good health.

The gene calls are TRBV7-9 and TRBJ2-7; the match to TRBD2 covers 7 bases. The J call is doubtful: the DNA matches TRBJ2-5 better. There are 14 residues in the CDR3. Germline V gene lookup returns CDR1 SEHNR and CDR2 FQNEAQ (reference sequence). The CDR3 DNA follows: TGTGCCAGCGTAGTAGGGACTATTGAAGAGACCCAGTACTTC. The encoded protein is CASVVGTIEETQYF.

The chain uses TRBV6-6 and TRBJ1-6; TRBD1 might be the D (5 bases). The germline V and J ends were trimmed by 5 bases and 0 bases, with 14 bases remaining between them. This CDR3 comprises 17 residues. From germline, CDR1 is MNHNY and CDR2 SVGAGI (reference sequence). The CDR3 sequence is CASSHEPQGSYNSPLHF. In DNA, the CDR3 is TGTGCCAGCAGTCACGAACCCCAGGGCTCCTATAATTCACCCCTCCACTTT.

This chain connects TRBV20-1 to TRBJ2-4, with D possibly TRBD2 on 7 matching bases. The germline V gene has CDR1 DFQATT and CDR2 SNEGSKA (reference sequence). The CDR3 totals 14 residues. Between the trimmed V and J ends, which lost 3 bases and 3 bases, there was a span of 12 bases. The CDR3 DNA reads TGCAGTGCTAGTGTGGGAGGGGGCAAAAACATTCAGTACTTC. This gives the protein CSASVGGGKNIQYF.

The chain joins TRBV28 to TRBJ2-1; a possible D gene is TRBD1 (6 bases). Trimming pared 7 bases from V and 8 bases from J, leaving 12 bases between. The CDR3 consists of 12 residues. Germline assignment: CDR1 MDHEN and CDR2 SYDVKM. DNA for the CDR3: TGTGCCAGCACCGGACAGTACGATGAGCAGTTCTTC. Its protein product is CASTGQYDEQFF.

The rearrangement links TRBV20-1 to TRBJ2-3; 8 bases are a match to TRBD2. The CDR3 is 15 amino acids. V lost 1 base, J lost 6 bases, and 9 bases stayed unmatched. From germline, CDR1 is DFQATT and CDR2 SNEGSKA (reference sequence). The CDR3 sequence: CSARARRGVRDTQYF. The CDR3 nucleotides read TGCAGTGCTAGAGCCCGGCGGGGGGTTAGGGATACGCAGTATTTT.

The chain recombines TRBV20-1 with TRBJ2-1; the match to TRBD1 covers 11 bases. This CDR3 contains 16 residues. Per germline, CDR1 DFQATT and CDR2 SNEGSKA (reference sequence). With V trimmed by 6 bases and J by 13 bases, 20 bases remained unmatched. The CDR3 DNA sequence: TGCAGTGCGCAGGACAGGGGGCTATTTTTCGTGGAGACCCAGTTCTTC. This sequence encodes CSAQDRGLFFVETQFF.

The rearrangement uses TRBV20-1 and TRBJ2-4, with D perhaps TRBD2 (5 bases). This CDR3 has 15 residues. Trimming shortened V by 5 bases and J by 3 bases, and 17 bases separated the two germline ends. Germline CDR1 is DFQATT and CDR2 is SNEGSKA (reference sequence). DNA for the CDR3: TGCAGTGCTCCTCAGGAGCCAGACTACAAAAACATTCAGTACTTC. This translates into CSAPQEPDYKNIQYF.

The chain uses TRBV29-1 and TRBJ2-3, with D perhaps matching TRBD1 (6 bases). The V gene's germline CDR1 is SQVTM and CDR2 ANQGSEA. V lost 6 bases, J lost 2 bases, and 12 bases lay in between. CDR3 length: 13 amino acids. DNA of the CDR3: TGCAGCGTGGAAAAGGGGGTCACAGATACGCAGTATTTT. Amino acids: CSVEKGVTDTQYF.

Comment on this clonotype: A much larger clone lies a single base off, so this may be a read error. This rearrangement joins TRBV29-1 to TRBJ2-7, with D possibly being TRBD1 or TRBD2 (6 bases each). The CDR3 totals 13 residues. Germline V gene data show CDR1 as SQVTM and CDR2 as ANQGSEA. With 1 base removed from V and 7 bases from J, the gap between germline ends came to 14 bases. CDR3 sequence: CSVEARGGDEQYF. The DNA of the CDR3 is TGCAGCGTTGAAGCCAGGGGCGGGGATGAGCAGTACTTC.

This clonotype was found once. The rearrangement links TRBV3-1 to TRBJ2-1, with D perhaps matching TRBD2 (6 bases). Per the germline V gene, CDR1 is LGHDT and CDR2 is YNNKEL (reference sequence). CDR3 length: 15 amino acids. Trimming took 2 bases from V and 2 from J, leaving 10 bases between them. CDR3 residues: CASSQPGTPYNEQFF. The CDR3 nucleotides are TGTGCCAGCAGCCAACCCGGGACTCCCTACAATGAGCAGTTCTTC.

The chain joins TRBV27 to TRBJ1-2; 7 bases fit TRBD1. J was trimmed by 6 bases and V by 8 bases; bases with no gene match: 12. Germline V gene sequence: CDR1 MNHEY, CDR2 SMNVEV (reference sequence). The CDR3 runs 14 residues. CDR3 coding DNA: TGTGCCAGCGGTCCCCGACAGGGAATCGATGGCTACACCTTC. It yields the protein CASGPRQGIDGYTF.

The chain couples TRBV4-1 to TRBJ2-2; D is possibly TRBD1 or TRBD2 (5 bases each). This CDR3 has 14 amino acids. V lost 3 bases, J lost 6 bases, and 11 bases lay in between. The germline V gene has CDR1 MGHRA and CDR2 YSYEKL. Here the CDR3 reads CASSHGTSPGELFF. The CDR3 DNA sequence: TGCGCCAGCAGCCACGGGACCTCCCCCGGGGAGCTGTTTTTT.

The V call is TRBV29-1, the J call TRBJ2-5, with 8 bases aligning to TRBD1. The closer fit of TRBJ2-7 to the DNA end suggests the J call may be wrong. The CDR3 contains 14 residues. Germline lookup yields CDR1 SQVTM and CDR2 ANQGSEA. The CDR3 coding sequence is TGCAGCGTCTTGGTATCCGGGACAGGCTACGAGCAGTACTTC. Protein: CSVLVSGTGYEQYF.

Worth noting for this clonotype: One end of the junction varies from germline; a read error may be responsible. The chain couples TRBV6-5 to TRBJ2-7, with 7 positions matching TRBD2. Per germline, CDR1 MNHEY and CDR2 SVGAGI. This CDR3 has 13 residues. The CDR3, as DNA: TGTGCCAGCAGCCGGGGGGAGCCCTACGGGCAGTACTTC. It codes for CASSRGEPYGQYF.

The chain joins TRBV6-1 to TRBJ2-4; 7 nucleotides align to TRBD2. This CDR3 is built from 14 residues. The V gene end was trimmed by 1 base and the J gene end by 6 bases; junction bases not matched to a gene: 3. In germline, CDR1 is MNHNS, CDR2 SASEGT. Here the CDR3 DNA reads TGTGCCAGCAGTGAAGGGCTAGCGGTAAACATTCAGTACTTC. Protein sequence: CASSEGLAVNIQYF.

This clonotype was seen a handful of times. The rearrangement links TRBV7-9 to TRBJ1-4; possible D gene TRBD1, 5 bases. CDR1 SEHNR and CDR2 FQNEAQ come from the germline V gene (reference sequence). The ends were cut back, 5 bases at V and 5 bases at J, with 15 bases in the middle. The CDR3 totals 15 residues. CDR3 region: CASSGPTVANEKLFF. CDR3 nucleotides: TGTGCCAGCAGCGGGCCGACAGTGGCAAATGAAAAACTGTTTTTT.

This chain links TRBV7-8 with TRBJ1-5; D possibly corresponds to TRBD1 (5 bases). The V gene's germline CDR1 is SGHVS and CDR2 FQNEAQ. The CDR3 consists of 18 residues. The V end was cut by 5 bases, the J end by 0 bases, with 20 bases between. The CDR3 protein is CASSPRGRSGGSNQPQHF. CDR3 coding DNA: TGTGCCAGCAGCCCTAGGGGAAGGAGTGGGGGTAGCAATCAGCCCCAGCATTTT.

The chain uses TRBV7-2 and TRBJ2-4; 8 nucleotides agree with TRBD1. The J call is uncertain, as TRBJ2-7 better fits the DNA end. In germline, CDR1 is SGHTA, CDR2 FQGNSA. The length of the CDR3 is 14 residues. The CDR3 protein is CASSRGQVRSEQYF. Written as DNA, the CDR3 is TGTGCCAGCAGCCGGGGACAGGTGAGATCCGAGCAGTACTTC.

The V call is TRBV29-1, the J call TRBJ2-7, with TRBD2 as a possible D gene (6 bases). Trimming pared 6 bases from V and 7 bases from J, leaving 22 bases between. Germline assignment: CDR1 SQVTM and CDR2 ANQGSEA. This CDR3 comprises 14 residues. CDR3 residues: CSVRERDGGREQYF. CDR3 bases: TGCAGCGTGAGAGAACGGGACGGGGGTCGTGAGCAGTACTTC.

Concerning this clonotype itself: Since the CDR3 does not end with the conserved phenylalanine or tryptophan, this likely comes from a read error. V gene TRBV12-3 or TRBV12-4 combines with J gene TRBJ2-5; 8 bases fit TRBD2. Matching the DNA end better, TRBJ2-7 makes the J call doubtful. The CDR3 is made up of 13 amino acids. CDR3 sequence: CASKVAGNYEQYL. Written as DNA, the CDR3 is TGTGCCAGCAAGGTAGCGGGGAATTACGAGCAGTACTTA.

The chain carries TRBV27 and TRBJ2-3, with D possibly TRBD1 on 5 matching bases. The CDR3 covers 13 residues. Germline V gene data show CDR1 as MNHEY and CDR2 as SMNVEV (reference sequence). V was cut by 2 bases and J by 4 bases, with 7 bases left in between. The CDR3 loop reads CASSLIRADTQYF. CDR3 coding DNA: TGTGCCAGCAGTTTAATCAGGGCAGATACGCAGTATTTT.

The chain has TRBV5-6 and TRBJ1-1; weak D call: TRBD1 (5 bases). Germline assignment: CDR1 SGHDT and CDR2 YYEEEE. This CDR3 has 15 amino acids. The germline V and J ends were trimmed by 3 bases and 2 bases, with 14 bases remaining between them. CDR3 nucleotide sequence: TGTGCCAGCAGCTCCCGGGACCACATCAACACTGAAGCTTTCTTT. It is translated as CASSSRDHINTEAFF.